The rows below give T cell receptor beta chains drawn from one sample of a study of blood T cell repertoires in COVID-19. Using immunoSEQ multiplex PCR, the repertoire was profiled, and TCRdb retains in-frame clones only, with some absent. The sample holds some 120,000 clones, about 88% seen once. The sequenced sample consisted of peripheral blood. The receptor set was obtained from a man in his 60s with COVID-19, enrolled during active disease. The conserved cysteine and the conserved F or W are not part of the CDR3 here. Some rows mark clone size as missing; the rest say once, few, many or name a class of expanded clone.

>.|TRBV5-1
ASSLEAGAETEAF
>.|TRBV19
ASTFVRRTRDNEQF
>.|TRBV2
ASRGTSSYTDTQY
>.|TRBV10-1
ASSRTASPGKEKLF
>.|TRBV5-1
ASSLTRNYNEQF
>.|TRBV2
ASSEALGQGADEQY
>.|TRBV4-3
ASSQDRGEQF
>.|TRBV7-8
ASSLGTVNQPQH
>.|TRBV28
ASRSQDGGLQPQH
>few|TRBV11-2
ASSFLQGSNTEAF
>.|TRBV6-5
ASSYSGGEQY
>.|TRBV5-1
ASRLGLGDWELF
>.|TRBV3-1/TRBV3-2
ASSPAGGEGYGYT
>.|TRBV11-2
ASSFSRGIGTEAF
>.|TRBV2
ASSVGEGDTQY
>once|TRBV4-1
ASSQPRTGAKNIQY
>.|TRBV18
ASSPRRTGNMNTEAF
>.|TRBV24-1
ATSIASGSLGGNEQF